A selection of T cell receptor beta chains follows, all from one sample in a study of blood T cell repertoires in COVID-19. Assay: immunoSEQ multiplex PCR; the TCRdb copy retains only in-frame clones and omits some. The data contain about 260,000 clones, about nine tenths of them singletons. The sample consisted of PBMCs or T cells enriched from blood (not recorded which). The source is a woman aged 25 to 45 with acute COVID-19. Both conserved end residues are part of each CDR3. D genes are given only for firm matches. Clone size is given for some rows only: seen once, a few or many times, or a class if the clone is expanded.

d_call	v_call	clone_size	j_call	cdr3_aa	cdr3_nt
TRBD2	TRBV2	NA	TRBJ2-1	CASSQATSGRNEQFF	TGTGCCAGCAGTCAAGCCACTAGCGGCCGCAATGAGCAGTTCTTC
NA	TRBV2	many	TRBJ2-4	CASSPSQSVRYF	TGTGCCAGCAGCCCATCACAGTCCGTTCGATACTTC
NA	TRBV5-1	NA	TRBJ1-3	CASSVNRDAGNTIYF	TGCGCCAGCAGCGTAAACAGGGACGCTGGAAACACCATATATTTT
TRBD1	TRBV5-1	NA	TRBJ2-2	CASSLDRGHTGELFF	TGCGCCAGCAGCTTAGACAGGGGACACACCGGGGAGCTGTTTTTT
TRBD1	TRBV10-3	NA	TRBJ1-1	CAITGTENTEAFF	TGTGCCATCACCGGGACAGAGAACACTGAAGCTTTCTTT
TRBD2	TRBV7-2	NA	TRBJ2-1	CASSSLAGRVHEQFF	TGTGCCAGCAGCTCGCTAGCGGGAAGGGTCCATGAGCAGTTCTTC
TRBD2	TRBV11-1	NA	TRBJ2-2	CASSLRPGLVTGELFF	TGTGCCAGCAGCTTAAGACCGGGACTAGTGACCGGGGAGCTGTTTTTT
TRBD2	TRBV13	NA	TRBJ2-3	CASSQRTSGSSDTQYF	TGTGCCAGCAGCCAAAGGACTAGCGGGAGTTCAGATACGCAGTATTTT
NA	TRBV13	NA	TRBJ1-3	CASSTRQVPSGNTIYF	TGTGCCAGCAGCACCCGACAGGTACCCTCTGGAAACACCATATATTTT
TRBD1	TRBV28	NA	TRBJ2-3	CASSLSGDRFTDTQYF	TGTGCCAGCAGTTTATCGGGGGACAGGTTCACAGATACGCAGTATTTT
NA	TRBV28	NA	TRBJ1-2	CASSLVGVNYGYTF	TGTGCCAGCAGTTTAGTAGGGGTTAACTATGGCTACACCTTC
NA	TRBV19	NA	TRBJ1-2	CASSIDFRENYGYTF	TGTGCCAGTAGTATAGATTTTCGGGAAAACTATGGCTACACCTTC
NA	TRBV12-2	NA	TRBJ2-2	CASRLGSSGNTGELFF	TGTGCAAGTCGCTTAGGCAGTAGCGGCAACACCGGGGAGCTGTTTTTT
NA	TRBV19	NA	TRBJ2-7	CASSIGRNYEQYF	TGTGCCAGTAGTATAGGCAGGAACTACGAGCAGTACTTC
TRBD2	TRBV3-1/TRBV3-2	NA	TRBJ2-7	CASSQDPGLAGGLDEQYF	TGTGCCAGCAGCCAAGACCCCGGACTAGCGGGAGGGCTTGACGAGCAGTACTTC
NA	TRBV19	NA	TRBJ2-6	CASRPFSSGANVLTF	TGTGCCAGTAGGCCTTTTAGTAGTGGGGCCAACGTCCTGACTTTC
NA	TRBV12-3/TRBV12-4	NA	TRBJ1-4	CASSLMGGEKLFF	TGTGCCAGCAGTTTAATGGGGGGGGAAAAACTGTTTTTT
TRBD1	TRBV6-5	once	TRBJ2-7	CASSRSTGVAYEQYF	TGTGCCAGCAGTCGCTCCACAGGGGTTGCCTACGAGCAGTACTTC
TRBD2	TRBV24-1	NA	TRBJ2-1	CATSDPSTSVVEQFF	TGTGCCACCAGTGACCCCTCGACTAGCGTCGTTGAGCAGTTCTTC
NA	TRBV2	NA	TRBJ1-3	CASSPRVTGNTIYF	TGTGCCAGCAGCCCCAGGGTCACTGGAAACACCATATATTTT
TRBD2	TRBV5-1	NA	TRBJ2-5	CASSLDRREGHQTQYF	TGCGCCAGCAGCTTGGACCGGCGGGAGGGTCATCAGACCCAGTACTTC
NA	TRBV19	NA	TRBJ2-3	CASSILGSDTQYF	TGTGCCAGTAGTATACTGGGCTCAGATACGCAGTATTTT
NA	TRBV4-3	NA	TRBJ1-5	CASSQDIGGYYSNQPQHF	TGCGCCAGCAGCCAAGATATAGGGGGTTACTATAGCAATCAGCCCCAGCATTTT
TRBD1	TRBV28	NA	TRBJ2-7	CASRTGVQAKGIDEQYF	TGTGCCAGCAGAACAGGGGTTCAGGCCAAGGGTATCGACGAGCAGTACTTC
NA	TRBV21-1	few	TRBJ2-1	CASSSKGETKTYNEQFF	TGTGCCAGCAGCAGTAAGGGTGAGACTAAAACCTACAATGAGCAGTTCTTC
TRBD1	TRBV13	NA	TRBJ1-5	CASSEQGAGQPQHF	TGTGCCAGCAGCGAACAGGGGGCAGGGCAGCCCCAGCATTTT
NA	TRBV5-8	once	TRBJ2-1	CASQRQSQFF	TGTGCCAGCCAGCGACAGTCACAGTTCTTC